Shown below are 20 T cell receptor beta chains from a single sample sequenced in a study of cytomegalovirus exposure and HLA in healthy donors. The PCR contained 60 Vbeta and 13 Jbeta primers. Generated by immunoSEQ multiplex PCR, the TCRdb table keeps only in-frame clones and is missing some. Found here are 150,000 to 200,000 clones, over 75% of them singletons; the top ten hold more than 1.5%. Source material: PBMCs. These receptors were taken from a man aged 18 to 29 in good health and CMV-seronegative.

This sequence joins TRBV4-1 and TRBJ2-6, with TRBD1 identical over 7 bases. Trimming cost V 1 base and J 1 base; bases outside gene matches: 16. The V gene's germline CDR1 is MGHRA and CDR2 YSYEKL. This CDR3 spans 21 amino acids. CDR3 residues: CASSQARLRDSPYSGANVLTF. As DNA, the CDR3 is TGCGCCAGCAGCCAAGCTAGGCTCCGGGACAGTCCGTATTCTGGGGCCAACGTCCTGACTTTC.

The chain recombines TRBV7-2 with TRBJ1-2; 7 nucleotides line up with TRBD1. Losses at the gene ends were 7 bases for V and 5 bases for J; bases not matched to a gene: 7. Germline V gene sequence: CDR1 SGHTA, CDR2 FQGNSA. The CDR3 sequence is 13 residues long. This chain's CDR3 is CASTTDRKYGYTF. For the CDR3, the DNA is TGTGCCAGCACCACGGACAGGAAGTATGGCTACACCTTC.

This chain joins TRBV27 and TRBJ1-5; D is perhaps TRBD1 (5 bases). Germline values: CDR1 MNHEY, CDR2 SMNVEV (reference sequence). This CDR3 spans 16 amino acids. V shed 3 bases and J shed 3 bases, with 15 bases lying between them. The CDR3 region is CASSFTPTDYNQPQHF. The CDR3 nucleotides read TGTGCCAGCAGTTTTACCCCGACAGATTACAATCAGCCCCAGCATTTT.

This chain links TRBV7-9 with TRBJ1-1; 7 nucleotides agree with TRBD1. This CDR3 spans 11 amino acids. Trimming cost V 5 bases and J 8 bases; bases outside gene matches: 2. CDR1 SEHNR and CDR2 FQNEAQ come from the germline V gene (reference sequence). In nucleotides, the CDR3 is TGTGCCAGCAGCCGGACAGGAGAAGCTTTCTTT. Translated, it gives CASSRTGEAFF.

The chain combines TRBV28 with TRBJ2-1; 10 bases agree with TRBD2. This CDR3 is built from 15 residues. V shed 2 bases, J shed 2 bases, and the junction held 0 bases outside the gene matches. The germline V gene has CDR1 MDHEN and CDR2 SYDVKM. The CDR3 loop is CASSLTSGTYNEQFF. In DNA form, the CDR3 reads TGTGCCAGCAGTTTAACTAGCGGGACCTACAATGAGCAGTTCTTC.

This clone has a handful of counts. The chain joins TRBV4-1 to TRBJ2-3; D unresolved. This CDR3 is built from 16 residues. Trimming shortened V by 4 bases and J by 6 bases, and 20 bases separated the two germline ends. In germline, CDR1 is MGHRA, CDR2 YSYEKL. CDR3 DNA sequence: TGCGCCAGCAGCCCGAGGATGATTGCGTGGGTGGATACGCAGTATTTT. Translating gives CASSPRMIAWVDTQYF.

J is TRBJ2-1 and V is TRBV4-3; 12 bases are shared with TRBD2. Per germline, CDR1 LGHNA and CDR2 YSLEER. V lost 4 bases and J lost 4; bases outside the gene matches: 2. CDR3 size: 15 residues. CDR3 loop: CASSPTSGSYNEQFF. The DNA of the CDR3 is TGCGCCAGCAGCCCGACTAGCGGGAGTTACAATGAGCAGTTCTTC.

The chain couples TRBV7-9 to TRBJ1-4; weak D call: TRBD1 (5 bases). The CDR3 length is 11 residues. Trimming removed 7 bases from V and 8 bases from J, with 8 bases in between. CDR1 and CDR2 (germline): SEHNR, FQNEAQ (reference sequence). Here the CDR3 DNA reads TGTGCCAGCACACGGGGGGAAAAACTGTTTTTT. This translates into CASTRGEKLFF.

The rearrangement joins TRBV27 to TRBJ2-3; D may be TRBD2 (5 bases). CDR1 MNHEY and CDR2 SMNVEV come from the germline V gene (reference sequence). Trimming shortened V by 8 bases and J by 6 bases, and 12 bases separated the two germline ends. This CDR3 has 12 residues. The CDR3 reads CASGIRRDTQYF. The CDR3 bases are TGTGCCAGCGGAATTCGGAGGGATACGCAGTATTTT.

The V gene is TRBV7-9, the J gene TRBJ1-3, with 9 positions matching TRBD1. Germline trimming cut 0 bases from V and 4 bases from J; bases unmatched to any gene: 1. Germline CDR1 is SEHNR and CDR2 is FQNEAQ (reference sequence). CDR3 size: 15 residues. CDR3 sequence (DNA): TGTGCCAGCAGCTTAGCGACAGGGGGAGGAAACACCATATATTTT. This sequence encodes CASSLATGGGNTIYF. Filled out from reference TRBV7-9 and TRBJ1-3, the complete variable domain reads DTGVSQNPRHKITKRGQNVTFRCDPISEHNRLYWYRQTLGQGPEFLTYFQNEAQLEKSRLLSDRFSAERPKGSFSTLEIQRTEQGDSAMYLCASSLATGGGNTIYFGEGSWLTVV.

The chain employs TRBV11-2 and TRBJ1-4, with D perhaps TRBD1 (6 bases). The CDR3 is 16 residues long. V was clipped by 2 bases and J by 5 bases, with 15 bases between them. Germline loops: CDR1 SGHAT, CDR2 FQNNGV. The CDR3, as DNA: TGTGCCAGCAGCTTAAATGGGGGCAGGCCGAATGAAAAACTGTTTTTT. Amino acids: CASSLNGGRPNEKLFF.

The CDR3, as DNA: TGTGCTAGTGGTTTGGGATCCGGGACAGGGATGGCCGAGCAGTACTTC. It specifies CASGLGSGTGMAEQYF. The chain uses TRBV12-5 and TRBJ2-7; TRBD1 agrees at 9 bases. V lost 1 base, J lost 6 bases, and 10 bases stayed unmatched. The CDR3 consists of 16 residues. Germline V gene data show CDR1 as LGHNT and CDR2 as FRNRAP.

The gene calls are TRBV2 and TRBJ2-3, with 7 nucleotides matching TRBD1. The CDR3 consists of 14 residues. With V trimmed by 10 bases and J by 4 bases, 11 bases remained unmatched. Germline-derived CDR1 and CDR2 are SNHLY and FYNNEI. The CDR3 reads CATHRGRQADTQYF. For the CDR3, the DNA is TGTGCCACTCACAGGGGCCGCCAGGCAGATACGCAGTATTTT. Complete variable domain (other parts from reference TRBV2 and TRBJ2-3): EPEVTQTPSHQVTQMGQEVILRCVPISNHLYFYWYRQILGQKVEFLVSFYNNEISEKSEIFDDQFSVERPDGSNFTLKIRSTKLEDSAMYFCATHRGRQADTQYFGPGTRLTVL.

The sample holds one count of this clone. The same CDR3 arises from other DNA sequences in this sample as well. The chain carries TRBV15 and TRBJ1-4; D is possibly TRBD1 (6 bases). The V gene's germline CDR1 is LNHNV and CDR2 YYDKDF (reference sequence). Trimming took off 1 base at V and 3 bases at J, with 15 bases between the two ends. The CDR3 covers 17 residues. In DNA, the CDR3 is TGTGCCACCAGCAGAGTTTCGCCTTCAGGGGCTAATGAAAAACTGTTTTTT. Amino acid sequence: CATSRVSPSGANEKLFF.

This chain links TRBV28 with TRBJ2-5; 10 bases fit TRBD1. The CDR3 is 14 residues long. J was trimmed by 1 base and V by 6 bases; bases with no gene match: 2. Germline V gene data show CDR1 as MDHEN and CDR2 as SYDVKM. The CDR3 DNA follows: TGTGCCAGCAGCCGGGACAGGGGCCAAGAGACCCAGTACTTC. Protein product: CASSRDRGQETQYF.

The J gene is TRBJ2-7, the V gene TRBV5-4; D not resolved. The CDR3 has 11 amino acids. The germline gives CDR1 SGHNT, CDR2 YYREEE (reference sequence). V was clipped by 4 bases and J by 7 bases, with 9 bases between them. CDR3: CASSHSLEQYF. DNA for the CDR3: TGTGCCAGCAGCCACTCCTTGGAGCAGTACTTC.

The chain is built from TRBV10-3 and TRBJ2-7; the D is unclear. Trimming left V 0 bases short and J 4 bases short, with 4 bases between. Per the germline V gene, CDR1 is ENHRY and CDR2 is SYGVKD. The CDR3 has 12 amino acids. The CDR3 region has the DNA TGTGCCATCAGTGAGTCGAGGTACGAGCAGTACTTC. The encoded protein is CAISESRYEQYF.

The sample holds many counts of this clone. The chain carries TRBV19 and TRBJ1-1; 7 bases fit TRBD1. J gave up 6 bases and V 3 bases, and 4 bases lay outside the gene matches. CDR3 length: 13 amino acids. The germline gives CDR1 LNHDA, CDR2 SQIVND (reference sequence). The DNA of the CDR3 is TGTGCCAGTAGTATGACAGGGACCTCTGAAGCTTTCTTT. It yields the protein CASSMTGTSEAFF.

Only one count was recorded for this clone. The rearrangement joins TRBV9 to TRBJ1-1; D gene unclear. Looked up from germline, CDR1 is SGDLS and CDR2 is YYNGEE. Trimming pared 0 bases from V and 7 bases from J, leaving 10 bases between. This CDR3 region has 13 residues. The CDR3 here is CASSVAGNDEAFF. The CDR3 nucleotides read TGTGCCAGCAGCGTAGCCGGGAACGATGAAGCTTTCTTT.

This clone is a singleton in its sample. The gene calls are TRBV9 and TRBJ2-3, with D perhaps TRBD2 (6 bases). The CDR3 spans 15 residues. V was shortened by 0 bases and J by 5 bases, with 13 bases between the two germline ends. CDR1 and CDR2 from the germline V gene are SGDLS and YYNGEE. In DNA, the CDR3 is TGTGCCAGCAGCGTAGATGGGGGAGGCATAGATACGCAGTATTTT. Encoded protein: CASSVDGGGIDTQYF.